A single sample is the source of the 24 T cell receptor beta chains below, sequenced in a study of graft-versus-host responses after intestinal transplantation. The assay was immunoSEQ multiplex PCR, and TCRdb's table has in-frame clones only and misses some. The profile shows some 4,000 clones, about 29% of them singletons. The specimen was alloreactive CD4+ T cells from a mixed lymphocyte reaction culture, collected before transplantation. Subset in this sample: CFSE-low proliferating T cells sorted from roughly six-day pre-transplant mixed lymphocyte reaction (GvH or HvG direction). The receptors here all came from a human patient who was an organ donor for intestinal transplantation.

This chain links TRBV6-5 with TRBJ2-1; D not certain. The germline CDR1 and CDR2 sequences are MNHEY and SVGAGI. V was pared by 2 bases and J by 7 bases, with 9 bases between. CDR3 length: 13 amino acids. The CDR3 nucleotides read TGTGCCAGCAGTTACGGATCGAATAATGAGCAGTTCTTC. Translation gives CASSYGSNNEQFF.

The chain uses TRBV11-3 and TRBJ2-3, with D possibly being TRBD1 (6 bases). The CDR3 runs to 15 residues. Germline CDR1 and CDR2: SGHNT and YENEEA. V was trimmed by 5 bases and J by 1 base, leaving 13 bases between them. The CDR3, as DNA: TGTGCCAGCAGCGCCCAGGGGACGGGCACAGATACGCAGTATTTT. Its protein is CASSAQGTGTDTQYF.

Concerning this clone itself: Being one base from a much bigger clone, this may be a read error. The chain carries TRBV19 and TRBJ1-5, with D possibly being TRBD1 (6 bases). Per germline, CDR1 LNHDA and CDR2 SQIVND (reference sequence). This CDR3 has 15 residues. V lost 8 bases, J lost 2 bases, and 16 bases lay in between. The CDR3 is CASSWGGAGNQPQHF. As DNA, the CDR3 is TGTGCCAGTTCATGGGGGGGGGCCGGCAATCAGCCCCAGCATTTT.

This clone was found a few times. In DNA, the CDR3 is TGTGCCATCAGTGGAGACAGAGAAAACACTGAAGCTTTCTTT. It codes for CAISGDRENTEAFF. The chain joins TRBV10-3 to TRBJ1-1; a possible D gene is TRBD1 (5 bases). The CDR3 loop spans 14 amino acids. The V end lost 4 bases, the J end lost 2 bases, and 11 bases lay between the germline ends. CDR1 and CDR2 from the germline V gene are ENHRY and SYGVKD.

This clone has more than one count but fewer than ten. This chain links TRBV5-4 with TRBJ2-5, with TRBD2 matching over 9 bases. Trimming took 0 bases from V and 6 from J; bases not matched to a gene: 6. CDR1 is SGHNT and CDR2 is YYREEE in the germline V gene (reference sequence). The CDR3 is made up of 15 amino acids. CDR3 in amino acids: CASSLDGGGAQTQYF. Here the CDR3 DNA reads TGTGCCAGCAGCTTGGATGGCGGGGGGGCACAGACCCAGTACTTC.

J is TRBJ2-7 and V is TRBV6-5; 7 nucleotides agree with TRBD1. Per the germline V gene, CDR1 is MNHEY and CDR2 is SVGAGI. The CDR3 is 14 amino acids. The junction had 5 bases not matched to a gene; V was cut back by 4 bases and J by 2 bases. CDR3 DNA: TGTGCCAGCAGTTTTCCCGACAGGGCCTACGAGCAGTACTTC. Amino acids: CASSFPDRAYEQYF.

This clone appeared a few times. The CDR3 region has the DNA TGTGCCTGGAACAGGGGGTCCTCTATCTACAATTTAGGCAATGAGCAGTTCTTC. It is translated as CAWNRGSSIYNLGNEQFF. The rearrangement uses TRBV30 and TRBJ2-1; the match to TRBD1 covers 8 bases. The CDR3 contains 18 residues. CDR1 and CDR2 (germline): GTSNPN, SVGIG (reference sequence). V shed 4 bases, J shed 6 bases, and the junction held 20 bases outside the gene matches.

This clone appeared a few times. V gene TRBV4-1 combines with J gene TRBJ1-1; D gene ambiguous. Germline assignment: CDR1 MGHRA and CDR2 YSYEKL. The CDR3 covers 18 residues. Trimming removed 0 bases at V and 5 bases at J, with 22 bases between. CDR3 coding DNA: TGCGCCAGCAGCCAAGATAGTCCCGGGCAGCGATTTCAAACTGAAGCTTTCTTT. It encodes CASSQDSPGQRFQTEAFF.

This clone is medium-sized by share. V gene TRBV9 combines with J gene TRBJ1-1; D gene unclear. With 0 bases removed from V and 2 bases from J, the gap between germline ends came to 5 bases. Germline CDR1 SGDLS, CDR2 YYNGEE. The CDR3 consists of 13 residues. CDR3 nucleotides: TGTGCCAGCAGCGTAGGGCCCAACACTGAAGCTTTCTTT. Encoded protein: CASSVGPNTEAFF.

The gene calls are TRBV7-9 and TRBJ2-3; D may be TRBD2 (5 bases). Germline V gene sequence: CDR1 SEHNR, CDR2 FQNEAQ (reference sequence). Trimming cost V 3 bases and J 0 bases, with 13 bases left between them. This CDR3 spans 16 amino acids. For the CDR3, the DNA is TGTGCCAGCAGCTTCTGGGTGGAGGCCAGCACAGATACGCAGTATTTT. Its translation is CASSFWVEASTDTQYF.

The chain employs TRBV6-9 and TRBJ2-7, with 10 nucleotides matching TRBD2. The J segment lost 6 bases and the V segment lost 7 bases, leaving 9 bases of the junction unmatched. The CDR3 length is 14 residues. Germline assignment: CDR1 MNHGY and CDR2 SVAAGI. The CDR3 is CASTPAGGALEQYF. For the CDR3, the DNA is TGTGCCAGCACCCCAGCGGGGGGGGCCCTCGAGCAGTACTTC.

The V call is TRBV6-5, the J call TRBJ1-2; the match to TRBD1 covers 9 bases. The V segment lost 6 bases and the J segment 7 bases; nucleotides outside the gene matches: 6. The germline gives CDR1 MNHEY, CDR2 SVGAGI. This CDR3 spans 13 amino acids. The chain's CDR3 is CASRGDRVAGYTF. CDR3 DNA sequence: TGTGCCAGCAGGGGGGACAGGGTCGCTGGCTACACCTTC.

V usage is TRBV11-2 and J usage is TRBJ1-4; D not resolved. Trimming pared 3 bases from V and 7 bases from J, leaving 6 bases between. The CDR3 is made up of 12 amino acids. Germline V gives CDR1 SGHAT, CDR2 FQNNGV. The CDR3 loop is CASSLWGEKLFF. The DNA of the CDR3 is TGTGCCAGCAGCTTGTGGGGTGAAAAACTGTTTTTT. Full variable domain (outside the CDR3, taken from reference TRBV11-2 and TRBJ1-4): EAGVAQSPRYKIIEKRQSVAFWCNPISGHATLYWYQQILGQGPKLLIQFQNNGVVDDSQLPKDRFSAERLKGVDSTLKIQPAKLEDSAVYLCASSLWGEKLFFGSGTQLSVL.

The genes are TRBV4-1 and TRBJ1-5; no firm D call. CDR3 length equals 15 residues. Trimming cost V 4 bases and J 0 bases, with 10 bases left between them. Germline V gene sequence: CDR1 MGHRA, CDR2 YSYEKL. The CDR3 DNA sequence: TGCGCCAGCAGCCCCCTGGGCCATAGCAATCAGCCCCAGCATTTT. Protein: CASSPLGHSNQPQHF.

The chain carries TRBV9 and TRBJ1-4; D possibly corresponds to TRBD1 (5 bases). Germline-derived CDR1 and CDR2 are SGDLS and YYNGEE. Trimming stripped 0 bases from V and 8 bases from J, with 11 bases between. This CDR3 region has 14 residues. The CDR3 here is CASSVGGAGEKLFF. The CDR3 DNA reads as TGTGCCAGCAGCGTAGGTGGGGCTGGCGAAAAACTGTTTTTT.

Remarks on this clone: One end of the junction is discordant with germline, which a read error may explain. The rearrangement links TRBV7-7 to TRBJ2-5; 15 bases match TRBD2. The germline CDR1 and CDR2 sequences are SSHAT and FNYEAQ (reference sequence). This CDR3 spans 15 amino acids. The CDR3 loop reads CASSFGTSGGETQYF. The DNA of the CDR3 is TGTGCTAGCAGCTTCGGGACTAGCGGGGGGGAGACCCAGTACTTC.

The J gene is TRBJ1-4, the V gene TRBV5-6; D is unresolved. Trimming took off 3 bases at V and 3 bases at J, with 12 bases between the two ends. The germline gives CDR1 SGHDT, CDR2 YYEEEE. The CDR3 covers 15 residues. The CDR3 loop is CASSSTSGANEKLFF. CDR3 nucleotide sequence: TGTGCCAGCAGCTCGACGAGCGGGGCTAATGAAAAACTGTTTTTT.

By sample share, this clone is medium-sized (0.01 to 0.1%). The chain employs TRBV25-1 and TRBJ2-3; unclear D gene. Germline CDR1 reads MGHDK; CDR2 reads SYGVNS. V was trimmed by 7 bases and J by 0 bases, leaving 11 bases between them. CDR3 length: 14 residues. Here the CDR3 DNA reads TGTGCCAGCAAAGGTGGAATAAGCACAGATACGCAGTATTTT. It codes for CASKGGISTDTQYF.

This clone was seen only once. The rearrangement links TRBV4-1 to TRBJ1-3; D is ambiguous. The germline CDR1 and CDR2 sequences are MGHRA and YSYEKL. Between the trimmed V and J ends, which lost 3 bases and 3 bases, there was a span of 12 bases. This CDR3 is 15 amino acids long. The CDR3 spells CASSQAPGIGNTIYF. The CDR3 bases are TGCGCCAGCAGCCAGGCCCCCGGGATTGGAAACACCATATATTTT.

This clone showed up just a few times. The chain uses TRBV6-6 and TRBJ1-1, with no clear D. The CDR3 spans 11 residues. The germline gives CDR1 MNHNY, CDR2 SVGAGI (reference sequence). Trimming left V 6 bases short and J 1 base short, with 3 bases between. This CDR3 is CASRQNTEAFF. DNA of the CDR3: TGTGCCAGCAGACAGAACACTGAAGCTTTCTTT.

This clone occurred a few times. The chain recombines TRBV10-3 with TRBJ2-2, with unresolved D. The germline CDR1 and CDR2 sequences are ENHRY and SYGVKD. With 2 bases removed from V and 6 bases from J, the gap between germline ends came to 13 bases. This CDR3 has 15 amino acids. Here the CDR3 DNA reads TGTGCCATCAGTGAGCATTCAAGTCAACCCGGGGAGCTGTTTTTT. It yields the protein CAISEHSSQPGELFF.

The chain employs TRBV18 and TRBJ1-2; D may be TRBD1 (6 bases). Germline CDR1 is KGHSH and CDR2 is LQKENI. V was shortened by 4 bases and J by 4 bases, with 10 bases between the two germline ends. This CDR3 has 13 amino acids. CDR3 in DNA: TGTGCCAGCTCACAGGGGGATGGCTATGGCTACACCTTC. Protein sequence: CASSQGDGYGYTF.

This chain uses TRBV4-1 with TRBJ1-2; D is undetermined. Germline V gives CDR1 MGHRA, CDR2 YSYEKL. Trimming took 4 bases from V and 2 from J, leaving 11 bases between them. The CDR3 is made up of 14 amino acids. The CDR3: CASSRPTGNYGYTF. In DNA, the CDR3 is TGCGCCAGCAGCCGACCGACGGGGAACTATGGCTACACCTTC.

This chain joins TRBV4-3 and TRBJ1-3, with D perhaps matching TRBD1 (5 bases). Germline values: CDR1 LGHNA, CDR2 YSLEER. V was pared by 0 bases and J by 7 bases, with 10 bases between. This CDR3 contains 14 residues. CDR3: CASSQDMGRNTIYF. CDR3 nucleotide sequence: TGCGCCAGCAGCCAAGATATGGGGCGGAACACCATATATTTT.